Given below is one T cell receptor (beta chain) in context. Only a few counts were recorded for this clone. Its antigen is not yet known. A much larger clone sits a single nucleotide away, making a read error possible. Other DNA sequences in the same sample also yield this CDR3. CDR1 MNHNS and CDR2 SASEGT are derived from the germline V gene. V lost 7 bases and J lost 1 base, and the count of bases not matched to a germline gene is 6. From the cysteine up to the phenylalanine, the CDR3 has a length of 15 residues. Only the CDR3 DNA stays, 45 bases, in frame from base 1. The library was prepared using PCR. Sequencing instrument: Illumina HiSeq 4000. High-throughput sequencing was used to profile the TCR beta-chain CDR3 region of every patient. In the paper's pipeline: Drawing on CDR3 differences between clinicopathological groups, the researchers built a classifier meant to tell apart patients with distant-metastatic papillary thyroid cancer. The Shannon index was used to assess repertoire diversity, and the Morisita-Horn index was used to assess tumor-blood repertoire similarity. The public reads were quality trimmed at Q25 with fastp and then assembled into clones with MiXCR by TCRdb, keeping productive beta chains. In this record, the V and J calls reflect TCRdb's handling and not the investigators' own analysis. This sample lists some 84,000 clones; less than 10% were detected once. Roughly 10% of the sample goes to the ten largest clones.

These data come from a study of metastatic and nonmetastatic thyroid tumors (dated by TCRdb to 2020 to 2021). With regard to the full study: Repertoires were compared across peripheral blood and tumor or nodule tissue samples from malignant and benign thyroid patients. General conclusions and limits of the study: In both blood and tumor samples, malignant tumors were reported to have significantly higher TCR beta diversity than benign nodules.

None of the patients had been given any treatment before thyroid surgery. The study retrospectively analysed patient clinical samples collected from 2012 to 2018 using T-cell receptor beta sequencing. Recombination linked TRBV6-1 to TRBJ2-1, and 8 bases in between align with TRBD2. This TCR derives from a female donor with papillary thyroid cancer or a benign thyroid nodule (not recorded which). Some clones in this sample may be carry-over from other donors' samples. The sample taken for sequencing was blood. CDR3 protein: CASTNGGGSYNEQFF. In nucleotides, the sequence is TGTGCCAGCACCAACGGGGGGGGGTCCTACAATGAGCAGTTCTTC.